This T cell receptor beta chain stems from a study of beta chain features in type 1 diabetes. Turning to the study itself: The samples had 90 million to 130 million sorted cells examined in all.

Since all of the isolated RNA was reverse transcribed, expressed TCRB transcripts were what got sequenced. Only in-frame clones appear in the TCRdb table, and some are missing; sequencing was by immunoSEQ multiplex PCR. Among 250,000 to 350,000 clones listed, roughly an eighth were seen once. General study results and limits: The question left open here concerned HLA type influencing TCRB rearrangement. Cells that show high TCR expression could be over-represented by cDNA sequencing. Among patients with Type 1 diabetes, TCRB CDR3s were moderately but significantly shorter in every one of the four CD4+ subsets.

Germline CDR1 MNHEY, CDR2 SVGAGI. There are 14 residues in the CDR3. V lost 4 bases, J lost 12 bases, and 10 bases stayed unmatched. To note about this clone: Its antigen is currently unknown.

Specimen: naive CD4+ T cells from blood. V and J are TRBV6-5 and TRBJ2-1; 9 bases align to TRBD2. The source of this sequence is a man under 40 with type 1 diabetes. The CDR3 bases are TGTGCCAGCAGTTTCTCATCCACTAGCGGGTTGCAGTTCTTC. Translation gives CASSFSSTSGLQFF.